The T cell receptor beta chain described here comes from a study of cytomegalovirus exposure and HLA in healthy donors. In the study overall: There were tens of millions of unique TCRs (from HLA-typed donors) in an early data release. The Caucasian-associated ancestry cluster contained around four fifths of the roughly 400 genotyped donors.

With 2 bases clipped from V and 9 bases from J, the junction kept 7 bases outside the gene matches. Germline-derived CDR1 and CDR2 are SGHRS and YFSETQ. CDR3 length: 14 residues. In the PCR, 60 Vbeta and 13 Jbeta primers were used. TCRdb keeps only in-frame clones here, not all; method: immunoSEQ multiplex PCR. The repertoire consists of about 180,000 clones, with 70% to 85% occurring once and the leading ten covering 3.7%. Sequencing input: PBMCs. This rearrangement joins TRBV5-1 to TRBJ2-4; the match to TRBD1 covers 8 bases. This clonotype was sampled from a woman aged 55-69 years in good health and CMV-seropositive. CDR3 nucleotides: TGCGCCAGCAGCTTTGGACAGGGCGGTGGCATTCAGTACTTC. The encoded protein is CASSFGQGGGIQYF.